This record looks at one TCR beta chain sequence and its context. Generated by immunoSEQ multiplex PCR, the TCRdb table keeps only in-frame clones and is missing some. There are 310,000 or so clones in the sample; roughly 87% occur only once, and approximately 9% lies in the top ten. Recruitment covered fewer than 25 US areas and drew participants whose ages spanned roughly 18 to 90 years. The sample is drawn from a study of blood T cell repertoires in COVID-19. Study-wide background: The cDNA or gDNA used as material had been derived from T cells, B-cell-depleted T cells, or PBMCs.

This CDR3 comprises 14 residues. Trimming took 5 bases from V and 7 from J, leaving 18 bases between them. The V gene's germline CDR1 is GTSNPN and CDR2 SVGIG (reference sequence). Sequenced sample: PBMCs or T cells enriched from blood (not recorded which). This TCR was recovered from a young woman who had recovered from COVID-19. The chain recombines TRBV30 with TRBJ1-5, with D perhaps matching TRBD1 (5 bases). Written as DNA, the CDR3 is TGTGCCTGGGGGGGAGGTTTCATCTCCCAGCCCCAGCATTTT. It codes for CAWGGGFISQPQHF. Variable domain in full (rest from reference TRBV30 and TRBJ1-5): SQTIHQWPATLVQPVGSPLSLECTVEGTSNPNLYWYRQAAGRGLQLLFYSVGIGQISSEVPQNLSASRPQDRQFILSSKKLLLSDSGFYLCAWGGGFISQPQHFGDGTRLSIL.